This is a list of T cell receptor beta chains from one sample in a study of blood T cell repertoires in COVID-19. Libraries were prepared by immunoSEQ multiplex PCR; TCRdb keeps only in-frame clonotypes and omits some of them. The sample shows fewer than 300,000 clones, 85% of them seen only once. The sample taken for sequencing was peripheral blood. These receptors originate from a human donor in a cohort sampled during active COVID-19. CDR3s leave out the opening cysteine and the closing phenylalanine or tryptophan. A D gene is named only where the DNA matches it firmly.

V: TRBV6-4
D: -
J: TRBJ1-6
CDR3: ASRQGSNSPLH

V: TRBV30
D: -
J: TRBJ2-5
CDR3: AWSGAETQY

V: TRBV9
D: -
J: TRBJ2-1
CDR3: ASSARDYNEQF

V: TRBV11-2
D: TRBD1
J: TRBJ2-5
CDR3: ASSSLYRGEQETQY

V: TRBV6-1
D: TRBD2
J: TRBJ2-5
CDR3: ASSEAGLAVVETQY

V: TRBV5-1
D: TRBD1
J: TRBJ2-1
CDR3: ASSFGDSSYNEQF

V: TRBV19
D: TRBD1
J: TRBJ2-2
CDR3: ASSIAGTATGELF

V: TRBV2
D: -
J: TRBJ1-2
CDR3: ASSLIRTVSYGYT

V: TRBV2
D: -
J: TRBJ1-6
CDR3: ASTQSGDSNNSPLH

V: TRBV6-2/TRBV6-3
D: -
J: TRBJ2-2
CDR3: ASSFAATDQTGELF

V: TRBV4-1
D: -
J: TRBJ2-7
CDR3: ASSQGIQSAPYEQY

V: TRBV5-6
D: TRBD1
J: TRBJ2-5
CDR3: ASSLRTGGTQY

V: TRBV28
D: -
J: TRBJ1-5
CDR3: ASREGETTYSNQPQH

V: TRBV10-3
D: TRBD2
J: TRBJ2-7
CDR3: AISESQRETTHEQY

V: TRBV24-1
D: TRBD2
J: TRBJ2-1
CDR3: ATRTSGRGQEQF

V: TRBV14
D: -
J: TRBJ2-1
CDR3: ATRRPFSYNEQF

V: TRBV18
D: -
J: TRBJ2-2
CDR3: AVRRDTGELF

V: TRBV4-2
D: -
J: TRBJ2-3
CDR3: ASSPKHSVKGSGSTDTQY

V: TRBV29-1
D: TRBD1
J: TRBJ2-7
CDR3: SVEDLWQGVHYEQY

V: TRBV5-1
D: -
J: TRBJ2-1
CDR3: ASSLLIADEQF

V: TRBV7-6
D: -
J: TRBJ2-3
CDR3: ASSLRLARTDTQY

V: TRBV11-2
D: TRBD2
J: TRBJ2-5
CDR3: ASSEVAGGGETQY

V: TRBV2
D: -
J: TRBJ2-3
CDR3: ASTKDTSTDTQY

V: TRBV6-5
D: -
J: TRBJ2-2
CDR3: ASRQTATGELF

V: TRBV7-9
D: -
J: TRBJ1-2
CDR3: ASSSRLGDYGYT

V: TRBV28
D: TRBD1
J: TRBJ2-7
CDR3: ASNLGQGYYEQY

V: TRBV29-1
D: TRBD2
J: TRBJ2-1
CDR3: SVWSTSGRGWF

V: TRBV7-8
D: TRBD2
J: TRBJ2-3
CDR3: ASSLVWLAGNTQY

V: TRBV28
D: TRBD2
J: TRBJ2-3
CDR3: ASSRQPGLGTDTQY

V: TRBV3-1/TRBV3-2
D: -
J: TRBJ2-5
CDR3: ASSQGDGIQETQY

V: TRBV3-1/TRBV3-2
D: -
J: TRBJ2-5
CDR3: ASSPANRGVRQETQY

V: TRBV7-2
D: -
J: TRBJ2-1
CDR3: ASSLGALNEQF